This entry lists 3 T cell receptor beta chains sequenced from one sample in a study of blood T cell repertoires in COVID-19. Produced via immunoSEQ multiplex PCR; TCRdb's table is partial and in-frame only. The table has some 170,000 clones, about 91% seen once; the top ten hold 1.6%. The sample was peripheral blood. The origin of the receptors is a woman in her forties or fifties with acute or convalescent COVID-19.

The chain is built from TRBV6-5 and TRBJ1-4, with a weak D call TRBD1 (5 bases). Trimming removed 11 bases at V and 3 bases at J, with 13 bases between. The CDR3 consists of 13 residues. Germline V gene lookup returns CDR1 MNHEY and CDR2 SVGAGI. The CDR3 sequence: CASQGPSNEKLFF. The CDR3 DNA reads as TGTGCCTCCCAGGGTCCTTCTAATGAAAAACTGTTTTTT.

This clone has more than one count but fewer than ten. The chain has TRBV4-1 and TRBJ2-2; TRBD2 aligns across 11 bases. Germline V gives CDR1 MGHRA, CDR2 YSYEKL. V was pared by 3 bases and J by 6 bases, with 3 bases of the junction left unmatched. This CDR3 spans 15 amino acids. The CDR3 bases are TGCGCCAGCAGCCAGGTACTAGCGGGAGCCGGGGAGCTGTTTTTT. This sequence encodes CASSQVLAGAGELFF.

A note on this clone: Other DNA sequences in the same sample also yield this CDR3. This sequence joins TRBV7-2 and TRBJ2-1; the D is unclear. Germline V gene lookup returns CDR1 SGHTA and CDR2 FQGNSA. CDR3 length: 15 residues. Trimming pared 1 base from V and 0 bases from J, leaving 7 bases between. Written as DNA, the CDR3 is TGTGCCAGCAGCTTAGGCACGAGCTCCTACAATGAGCAGTTCTTC. As protein: CASSLGTSSYNEQFF.